These 11 T cell receptor beta chains originate from one sample sequenced in a study of CD8+ T cells in alopecia areata. Sequencing relied on a cDNA template that was reverse transcribed from extracted RNA. Measured with immunoSEQ multiplex PCR; TCRdb has only the in-frame clones, and not every one. The table lists 170,000 or so clones, roughly 50% of them singletons. As to treatment: oral pan-JAK inhibitor, 5-10 mg twice daily. Sequences were derived from CD8+ T cells sorted from blood, sampled at week 24, from a patient treated with tofacitinib. Source of these receptors: a human donor with alopecia areata.

Comment on this clone: Other nucleotide sequences in the sample specify the same CDR3. The chain combines TRBV10-1 with TRBJ2-1; TRBD2 agrees at 7 bases. Germline CDR1 WNHNN, CDR2 SYGVQD (reference sequence). This CDR3 comprises 15 residues. V gave up 3 bases and J gave up 0 bases; unmatched junction bases: 2. In nucleotides, the CDR3 is TGCGCCAGCAGTGACGGCGGGAGCTCCTACAATGAGCAGTTCTTC. It yields the protein CASSDGGSSYNEQFF.

Comment on this clone: The same CDR3 is also encoded by other DNA sequences in this sample. The V and J genes are TRBV4-3 and TRBJ1-5; unclear D gene. The CDR3 spans 14 residues. Germline V gives CDR1 LGHNA, CDR2 YSLEER. Trimming cost V 2 bases and J 4 bases, with 9 bases left between them. CDR3 DNA sequence: TGCGCCAGCAGCCAATGGACTGGAAATCAGCCCCAGCATTTT. Its protein product is CASSQWTGNQPQHF.

J is TRBJ2-1 and V is TRBV9, with TRBD1 matching over 10 bases. The junction had 4 bases not matched to a gene; V was cut back by 3 bases and J by 7 bases. The CDR3 has 14 residues. Germline loops: CDR1 SGDLS, CDR2 YYNGEE. CDR3 sequence: CASSADRGRNEQFF. DNA for the CDR3: TGTGCCAGCAGCGCCGACAGGGGGCGAAATGAGCAGTTCTTC.

The chain employs TRBV5-6 and TRBJ2-3; D assignment may be TRBD1 or TRBD2 (6 bases each). CDR3 size: 14 residues. Trimming stripped 4 bases from V and 3 bases from J, with 12 bases between. CDR1 SGHDT and CDR2 YYEEEE come from the germline V gene. Written as DNA, the CDR3 is TGTGCCAGCAGCCTGGAGGGGGATACAGATACGCAGTATTTT. It encodes CASSLEGDTDTQYF.

This chain links TRBV23-1 with TRBJ1-2; D possibly corresponds to TRBD1 (5 bases). TRBV23-1 is given ORF status, its function remaining uncertain. This CDR3 contains 15 residues. V was cut by 0 bases and J by 2 bases, with 10 bases left in between. Here the CDR3 DNA reads TGCGCCAGCAGTCAATCGGGAGGGGAGAACTATGGCTACACCTTC. Amino acids: CASSQSGGENYGYTF.

This clone was detected a few times. The chain recombines TRBV27 with TRBJ1-1, with D perhaps matching TRBD1 (6 bases). CDR3 size: 12 residues. CDR1 MNHEY and CDR2 SMNVEV come from the germline V gene (reference sequence). This CDR3 reads CAAGQPNTEAFF. CDR3 in DNA: TGTGCAGCCGGACAGCCGAACACTGAAGCTTTCTTT.

The rearrangement joins TRBV6-4 to TRBJ2-2; 7 nucleotides align to TRBD1. Germline CDR1 is MRHNA and CDR2 is SNTAGT. With 7 bases clipped from V and 3 bases from J, the junction kept 5 bases outside the gene matches. This CDR3 is 14 amino acids long. CDR3: CASKLGGDTGELFF. CDR3 in DNA: TGTGCCAGCAAATTAGGGGGCGACACCGGGGAGCTGTTTTTT.

V is TRBV5-6 and J is TRBJ2-2; D gene unclear. Deletions cut 4 bases from V and 0 bases from J, with 10 bases between. The length of the CDR3 is 15 residues. Germline lookup yields CDR1 SGHDT and CDR2 YYEEEE. The CDR3 protein is CASSLGSSNTGELFF. The CDR3 DNA reads TGTGCCAGCAGCCTGGGGTCGTCGAACACCGGGGAGCTGTTTTTT.

The V gene is TRBV7-6, the J gene TRBJ2-7, with D hard to call. CDR1 SGHVS and CDR2 FNYEAQ come from the germline V gene. The CDR3 length is 11 residues. The V gene lost 3 bases and the J gene lost 6 bases, with 6 bases spanning the gap. The CDR3 coding sequence is TGTGCCAGCAGCTTTAAAGGCGAGCAGTACTTC. It encodes CASSFKGEQYF. The full variable domain, with the rest looked up from reference TRBV7-6 and TRBJ2-7, is GAGVSQSPRYKVTKRGQDVALRCDPISGHVSLYWYRQALGQGPEFLTYFNYEAQQDKSGLPNDRFSAERPEGSISTLTIQRTEQRDSAMYRCASSFKGEQYFGPGTRLTVT.

This sequence joins TRBV13 and TRBJ2-5, with D possibly being TRBD2 (7 bases). The CDR3 extends over 17 amino acids. With 8 bases removed from V and 5 bases from J, the gap between germline ends came to 27 bases. In germline, CDR1 is PRHDT, CDR2 FYEKMQ (reference sequence). Written as DNA, the CDR3 is TGTGCCAGCTCAACAGGGACTACCATCGGGGAAGGGGAGACCCAGTACTTC. Translated, it gives CASSTGTTIGEGETQYF.

This clone was observed a few times. This chain joins TRBV9 and TRBJ2-1, with D unresolved. The CDR3 loop spans 13 amino acids. Germline CDR1 reads SGDLS; CDR2 reads YYNGEE. Deletions cut 1 base from V and 8 bases from J, with 10 bases between. CDR3 residues: CASSVLSKDEQFF. CDR3 nucleotides: TGTGCCAGCAGCGTACTATCGAAGGATGAGCAGTTCTTC.